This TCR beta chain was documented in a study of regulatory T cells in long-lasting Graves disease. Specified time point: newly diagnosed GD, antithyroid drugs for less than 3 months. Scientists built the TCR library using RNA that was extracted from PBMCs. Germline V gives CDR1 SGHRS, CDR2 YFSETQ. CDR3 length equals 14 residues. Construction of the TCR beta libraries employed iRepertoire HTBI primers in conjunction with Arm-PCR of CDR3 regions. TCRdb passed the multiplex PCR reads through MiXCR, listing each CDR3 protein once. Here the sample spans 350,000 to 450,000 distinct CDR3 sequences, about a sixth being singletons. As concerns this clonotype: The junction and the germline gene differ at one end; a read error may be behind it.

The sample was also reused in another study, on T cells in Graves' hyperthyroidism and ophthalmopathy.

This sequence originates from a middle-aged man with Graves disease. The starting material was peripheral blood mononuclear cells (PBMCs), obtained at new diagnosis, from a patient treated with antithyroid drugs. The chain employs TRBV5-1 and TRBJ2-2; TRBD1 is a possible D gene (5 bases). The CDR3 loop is CASNPTVNTGELFF. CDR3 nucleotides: TGTGCCAGCAACCCGACAGTGAACACCGGGGAGCTGTTTTTT.